This T cell receptor (beta chain) was documented in a study of T cells in Graves' hyperthyroidism and ophthalmopathy. This clonotype was detected a few times. TCR beta CDR3 regions were amplified from RNA transcripts. The TCR CDR3 first-round RT-PCR relied on the HTBI primer set. Each CDR3 protein gets one entry after TCRdb re-called the multiplex PCR reads with MiXCR. The profile shows approximately 600,000 distinct CDR3 sequences, about 17% of them singletons. The germline V gene has CDR1 SGHDT and CDR2 YYEEEE. V lost 5 bases and J 6 bases, leaving 9 bases between the germline ends. The CDR3 runs to 12 residues.

This chain joins TRBV5-6 and TRBJ2-1; D call uncertain. This clonotype was sampled from a woman aged 25 to 45 with Graves' hyperthyroidism. Sequenced: blood. DNA of the CDR3: TGTGCCAGCAGACAAACTTCCAATGAGCAGTTCTTC. Translated: CASRQTSNEQFF.